The entry that follows covers one TCR beta chain sequence. The antigen it recognizes is unknown. Base qualities are not recorded, but no much larger clone differs from it by a single base. Using the deep immunoSEQ assay, multiplex PCR amplified TCR CDR3 regions from genomic DNA. For each cell subset, the extracted genomic DNA was distributed evenly across all wells of several immunoSEQ 96-well plates, and each plate served as one replicate. For sorted subsets, around 0.2 ug genomic DNA, equal to tens of thousands of T cell genomes, was loaded into each replicate PCR. Purified libraries were quantified with a Qubit 3.0 fluorometer, sized on a Bioanalyzer 2100, and re-quantified with the KAPA Library Quantification kit. Each immunoSEQ 96-well plate was sequenced on its own single-read 150-cycle Illumina NextSeq 550 flow cell. As for the authors' bioinformatics: The immunoSEQ output contained only junctional sequences without quality scores, so filtering could not match that applied to full-length reads. To assign V/J genes and CDR3, sequences were annotated against IMGT germline references using PyIR, a Python wrapper for IgBLAST v1.9. Reads were removed for weak V/J assignments (E-value above 1e-6), missing CDR3, stop codons, out-of-frame junctions, or ambiguous translated residues. V3J clonotypes were defined as sequences sharing an identical inferred V gene, J gene, and CDR3 amino acid sequence. Percentage overlap between repertoires was computed as shared unique clonotypes divided by the size of the smaller repertoire. Richness of each repertoire was evaluated using RTK rarefaction, the Chao1 estimator, and Recon v2.1 estimates of unobserved clonotypes. OLGA was used to compute generation probabilities for all TCRbeta clonotypes that the gDNA method yielded from a handful of donors. TCRdb obtained this table from immuneACCESS and retained in-frame rearrangements with V and J assigned. These tables miss some clones; where compared with another copy, unresolved V genes account for less than half of the shortfall, and the remainder is unexplained. The D gene and trimming were derived from the DNA, and the V and J assignments and clone size from that table. The sample data list roughly 1.4 million clones, and approximately 98.5% of these were observed just once. The biggest ten clones account for approximately 0.4% of the sample.

This sample stems from a study of shared clonotypes between healthy human individuals (dated by TCRdb to 2020 to 2021). About the full investigation: A couple of women and three men aged 18 to 49 years were included in the cohort. Between about 0.8 and 9 billion PBMCs per donor were obtained by leukapheresis. Libraries were prepared and TCR repertoires were sequenced by different laboratories using diverse techniques, in order to increase sequencing depth and limit assay-specific biases. For each donor, CD4 naive and CD4 memory were each run on three plates, CD8 naive on two plates, and CD8 memory on one plate. To estimate repertoire size and how much clonotype sharing occurs between individuals, the study deeply sequenced the blood TCR repertoires of roughly 5 healthy adults. Here is what the overall study found, with its caveats: Sampling was limited to blood, and TCR repertoires in tissue likely differ from TCR repertoires in blood. Because the study included only a small number of donors, the genetic and exposure-history diversity represented was limited. Pairwise subsampling indicated that sequencing depth was expected to affect the degree of clonotype sharing among donors. About 4.5% of naive CD4, 3.5% of naive CD8, approximately 2.2% of memory CD4, and around 0.4% of memory CD8 clonotypes were shared across several donors. Higher generation probabilities were observed for clonotypes shared by all four sorted-subset donors than for non-shared clonotypes. Incomplete sequencing was indicated by rarefaction of sorted-subset datasets, despite the large sequencing depth. Naive subsets generally had larger estimated clonotype richness than memory subsets did.

Donors were healthy HIV-negative adults with no recently reported acute infections or vaccinations. Only Caucasian adults living in Nashville, Tennessee, USA were represented among the donors. Magnetic negative selection was used to enrich CD4+ T cells, after which naive cells were positively selected on CD45RA and the negative fraction became the memory subset. Blood was obtained by leukapheresis, after which PBMCs were separated by Ficoll-Histopaque density gradient centrifugation and cryopreserved in liquid nitrogen vapor phase. Analytical flow cytometry was used to check the purity and quantity of every magnetically sorted T cell population. Genomic DNA was isolated from every sorted fraction and measured by UV absorbance on a Nanodrop 2000c. The sequence came from a man under 40 in good health. The sample comprised naive CD4+ T cells sorted from blood. The cell subset or site label, as the study defines it: CD45RA+ positively selected.

Read as DNA, the sequence is TGTGCCAGCTCCCTGTTCGACAGCGGACAAGAGACCCAGTACTTC. Its protein product is CASSLFDSGQETQYF. Recombination connected TRBV18 to TRBJ2-5, with the D assignment possibly TRBD1 or TRBD2, given 5 matching bases for each. V is cut by 6 bases and J by 2 bases, and the space between the germline ends is 16 bases. The CDR3, cysteine through phenylalanine, is 15 amino acids long. Of all the DNA, just the CDR3 is kept, 45 bases in frame from base 1. According to the germline V gene, CDR1 reads KGHSH and CDR2 reads LQKENI.